The entry below describes one TCR beta chain. As yet, its antigen is unknown. CD3+CD4+ and CD3+CD8+ cells were FACS-sorted from thawed unstimulated PBMCs. This record belongs to a study of T cell clones after liver transplantation. At the level of the study: HCV positivity affected three of eight recipients; the rest lacked autoimmune or viral indications.

Study-wide results and caveats: Migration into the graft, not deletion, may explain lost graft donor-reactive T cells. Small, mixed patient groups and varying post-transplant times limit these conclusions.

This CDR3 comprises 16 residues. Germline assignment: CDR1 SGHAT and CDR2 FQNNGV. V shed 4 bases, J shed 4 bases, and the junction held 13 bases outside the gene matches. Generated by immunoSEQ multiplex PCR, the TCRdb table keeps only in-frame clones and is missing some. The repertoire holds around 100,000 clones, with 82% as singletons. The V and J genes are TRBV11-2 and TRBJ2-7, with 7 positions matching TRBD1. The sequences come from CD4+ T cells from blood, collected before liver transplant. The source of this sequence is a human donor who received a liver transplant. The CDR3 region is CASSSAHRGKTYEQYF. The CDR3 DNA reads TGTGCCAGCAGCTCCGCTCACAGGGGAAAAACTTACGAGCAGTACTTC.